These 19 T cell receptor beta chains originate from one sample sequenced in a study of blood T cell repertoires in COVID-19. Method: immunoSEQ multiplex PCR; TCRdb's copy keeps in-frame clones and lacks some. The table shows 110,000 or so clones, with 84% occurring only once. Material: peripheral blood. Receptor source: a woman over 75 with active or convalescent COVID-19.

This clone was picked up one time. The chain couples TRBV4-2 to TRBJ2-7; perhaps TRBD1 as D (5 bases). The V end was cut by 0 bases, the J end by 2 bases, with 14 bases between. The germline CDR1 and CDR2 sequences are LGHNA and YNFKEQ. CDR3 size: 16 residues. The DNA for the CDR3 is TGTGCCAGCAGCCAAGATTACAGGCAGGGTCCCTACGAGCAGTACTTC. It codes for CASSQDYRQGPYEQYF.

The chain links TRBV3-1 (or the pseudogene TRBV3-2) to TRBJ2-5; D may be TRBD2 (6 bases). Germline CDR1 reads LGHDT; CDR2 reads YNNKEL (reference sequence). V shed 0 bases and J shed 3 bases, with 14 bases lying between them. This CDR3 comprises 16 residues. The CDR3 protein is CASSQDLTSDEETQYF. The DNA of the CDR3 is TGTGCCAGCAGCCAAGATCTGACTAGTGATGAAGAGACCCAGTACTTC.

The CDR3 region is CASSETALGETQYF. For the CDR3, the DNA is TGTGCCAGCAGTGAAACGGCACTCGGGGAGACCCAGTACTTC. The chain has TRBV6-1 and TRBJ2-5; D not certain. From germline, CDR1 is MNHNS and CDR2 SASEGT. The CDR3 loop spans 14 amino acids. V shed 2 bases and J shed 5 bases, with 12 bases lying between them.

This clone was observed once. The rearrangement uses TRBV2 and TRBJ2-5, with 10 bases lining up with TRBD2. This CDR3 is built from 14 residues. Germline CDR1 reads SNHLY; CDR2 reads FYNNEI. V shed 8 bases and J 1 base; nucleotides not matched to a gene: 4. The CDR3 nucleotides are TGTGCCAGCGGAGGACTAGCGGCCCAAGAGACCCAGTACTTC. This gives the protein CASGGLAAQETQYF.

The chain has TRBV12-3 or TRBV12-4 and TRBJ1-2, with D hard to call. The V and J ends lost 4 bases and 5 bases respectively, with 5 bases between them. The CDR3 contains 11 residues. CDR3 region: CASSSGYGYTF. The CDR3 nucleotides are TGTGCCAGCAGTTCGGGGTATGGCTACACCTTC.

This clone was counted only a few times. V is TRBV6-6 and J is TRBJ1-2; 7 nucleotides align to TRBD1. With 0 bases clipped from V and 8 bases from J, the junction kept 6 bases outside the gene matches. Germline V gene sequence: CDR1 MNHNY, CDR2 SVGAGI (reference sequence). The CDR3 sequence is 14 residues long. The CDR3 spells CASSYSITGVGYTF. The CDR3 region has the DNA TGTGCCAGCAGTTACTCGATTACAGGGGTAGGCTACACCTTC.

V and J are TRBV3-1 (or the pseudogene TRBV3-2) and TRBJ1-2; 7 nucleotides align to TRBD1. The J segment lost 7 bases and the V segment lost 0 bases, leaving 8 bases of the junction unmatched. From germline, CDR1 is LGHDT and CDR2 YNNKEL (reference sequence). The CDR3 loop spans 15 amino acids. CDR3 bases: TGTGCCAGCAGCCAAGATGGGGACAGTCCTATTGGCTACACCTTC. This encodes CASSQDGDSPIGYTF.

The V gene is TRBV5-5, the J gene TRBJ1-5; TRBD1 agrees at 7 bases. The CDR3 contains 15 residues. V was pared by 4 bases and J by 0 bases, with 4 bases of the junction left unmatched. Germline V lookup: CDR1 SGHKS, CDR2 YYEKEE (reference sequence). The CDR3 reads CASSQQGYSNQPQHF. As DNA, the CDR3 is TGTGCCAGCAGCCAACAGGGGTATAGCAATCAGCCCCAGCATTTT.

This sequence joins TRBV3-1 (or the pseudogene TRBV3-2) and TRBJ2-2; D is uncertain. Germline V gene data show CDR1 as LGHDT and CDR2 as YNNKEL (reference sequence). CDR3 size: 16 residues. The ends were cut back, 1 base at V and 4 bases at J, with 13 bases in the middle. The CDR3 region has the DNA TGTGCCAGCAGCCAAGGGCTTCCCTGGGCCACCGGGGAGCTGTTTTTT. This translates into CASSQGLPWATGELFF.

The chain employs TRBV5-4 and TRBJ2-7; tentatively, D is TRBD2 (5 bases). Germline lookup yields CDR1 SGHNT and CDR2 YYREEE (reference sequence). CDR3 size: 14 residues. V lost 4 bases and J lost 6, with 17 bases in between. CDR3 loop: CASSPADSVSEQYF. DNA for the CDR3: TGTGCCAGCAGCCCGGCGGACTCTGTCTCCGAGCAGTACTTC.

The chain has TRBV18 and TRBJ2-2; 9 bases agree with TRBD1. This CDR3 is 16 amino acids long. Trimming at V came to 3 bases and at J to 4 bases, leaving 6 bases not matched to a gene. The germline gives CDR1 KGHSH, CDR2 LQKENI. CDR3 DNA: TGTGCCAGCTCACCTCCGGGACAGGGAGGCACCGGGGAGCTGTTTTTT. Protein product: CASSPPGQGGTGELFF.

The chain combines TRBV2 with TRBJ2-1, with D hard to call. The CDR3 totals 11 residues. Germline V lookup: CDR1 SNHLY, CDR2 FYNNEI. V dropped 3 bases and J dropped 10 bases, with 7 bases sitting between them. The chain's CDR3 is CASSDRGEQFF. In DNA, the CDR3 is TGTGCCAGCAGTGATCGCGGCGAGCAGTTCTTC.

This clone appeared once. The chain is built from TRBV2 and TRBJ2-7, with 8 bases identical to TRBD2. V was pared by 3 bases and J by 6 bases, with 7 bases of the junction left unmatched. The CDR3 is 14 amino acids. Germline CDR1 is SNHLY and CDR2 is FYNNEI. The CDR3 nucleotides read TGTGCCAGCAGTGAGGACGGGAGGGCCAGCGAGCAGTACTTC. This sequence encodes CASSEDGRASEQYF.

This chain links TRBV7-2 with TRBJ1-2; D remains ambiguous. V lost 0 bases and J lost 2, with 10 bases in between. Germline assignment: CDR1 SGHTA and CDR2 FQGNSA. CDR3 length: 15 amino acids. In DNA form, the CDR3 reads TGTGCCAGCAGCTTAGCGCTAGAGGCCAACTATGGCTACACCTTC. Protein sequence: CASSLALEANYGYTF.

This chain connects TRBV24-1 to TRBJ2-7; 15 positions match TRBD2. The germline gives CDR1 KGHDR, CDR2 SFDVKD. The V and J ends lost 5 bases and 4 bases, in that order; junction bases with no gene match: 5. The CDR3 extends over 16 amino acids. The CDR3 loop reads CATSAPGLAGGYEQYF. The CDR3 DNA follows: TGTGCCACCAGTGCCCCAGGACTAGCGGGAGGGTACGAGCAGTACTTC.

A remark on this clone: The junction departs from germline at one end; a sequencing error may be responsible. The V call is TRBV3-1 (or the pseudogene TRBV3-2), the J call TRBJ2-3; 14 positions match TRBD2. The CDR3 is 16 amino acids. Germline lookup yields CDR1 LGHDT and CDR2 YNNKEL (reference sequence). CDR3 nucleotide sequence: TGTGCCAGCAGACAAGCAGGGACTAGCGGGAGTAATACGCAGTATTTT. Protein product: CASRQAGTSGSNTQYF.

This chain joins TRBV28 and TRBJ1-5; 8 bases align to TRBD1. The CDR3 extends over 13 amino acids. V was pared by 6 bases and J by 9 bases, with 7 bases of the junction left unmatched. Germline lookup yields CDR1 MDHEN and CDR2 SYDVKM. In nucleotides, the CDR3 is TGTGCCAGCAGCCGACAGGGGTTGTGGCCCCAGCATTTT. This gives the protein CASSRQGLWPQHF.

Here the CDR3 reads CASSPAGTTNTGELFF. Here the CDR3 DNA reads TGCGCCAGCAGCCCGGCCGGGACAACGAACACCGGGGAGCTGTTTTTT. The chain links TRBV5-1 to TRBJ2-2; possible D gene TRBD1, 6 bases. The V end lost 4 bases, the J end lost 0 bases, and 13 bases lay between the germline ends. This CDR3 spans 16 amino acids. Germline loops: CDR1 SGHRS, CDR2 YFSETQ.

This clone was seen a few times. V is TRBV28 and J is TRBJ2-5, with TRBD1 matching over 8 bases. The germline V gene encodes CDR1 MDHEN and CDR2 SYDVKM. CDR3 size: 14 residues. The trim removed 7 bases at V and 1 base at J, leaving 5 bases unmatched. For the CDR3, the DNA is TGTGCCAGCATCTATACAGGGGGCCAAGAGACCCAGTACTTC. It translates to CASIYTGGQETQYF.